This entry is about one T cell receptor (beta chain). Time point reported: sample taken at primary tumor resection. The input material, whole RNA from tumor, nontumor lung or frozen PBMC, was sequenced unsorted. Around 68 TRACERx patients with early, untreated non-small cell lung cancer donated samples. This sample was taken from a study of spatial heterogeneity in lung cancer. The overall study: Raw reads showed each unique TCR and UMI combination turning up more than ten times on average.

Unmatched junction bases numbered 13, after V lost 4 bases and J lost 2 bases. CDR1 is SGHRS, CDR2 YFSETQ, per germline. There are 17 residues in the CDR3. TCRdb processed the 5' RACE reads anew with MiXCR; each CDR3 protein has one entry. Here the sample spans tens of thousands of distinct CDR3 sequences, roughly an eighth being singletons. The clonotype originates from a male donor with early-stage non-small cell lung cancer. This specimen consisted of PBMCs, obtained at surgery. V usage is TRBV5-1 and J usage is TRBJ1-2; 8 bases line up with TRBD1. The DNA of the CDR3 is TGCGCCAGCAGCGACATCATCCCAGGGGGCAAGAACTATGGCTACACCTTC. Residues: CASSDIIPGGKNYGYTF.